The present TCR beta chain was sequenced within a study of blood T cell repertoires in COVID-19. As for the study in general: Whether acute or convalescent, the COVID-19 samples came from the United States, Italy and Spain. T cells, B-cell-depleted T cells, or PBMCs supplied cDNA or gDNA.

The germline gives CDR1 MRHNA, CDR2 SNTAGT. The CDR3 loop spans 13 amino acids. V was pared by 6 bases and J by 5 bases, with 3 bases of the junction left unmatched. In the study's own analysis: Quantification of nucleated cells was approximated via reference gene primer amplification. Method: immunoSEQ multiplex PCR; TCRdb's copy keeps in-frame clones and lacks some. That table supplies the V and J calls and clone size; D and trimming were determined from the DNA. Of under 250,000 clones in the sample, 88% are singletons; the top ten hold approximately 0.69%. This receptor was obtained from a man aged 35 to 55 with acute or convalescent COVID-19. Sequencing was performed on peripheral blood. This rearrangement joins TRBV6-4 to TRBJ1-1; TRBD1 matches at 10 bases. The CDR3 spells CASRGTGETEAFF. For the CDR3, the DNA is TGTGCCAGCAGAGGGACAGGGGAGACTGAAGCTTTCTTT.